Listed below are T cell receptor beta chains from one sample, sequenced in a study of shared clonotypes between healthy human individuals. Assay used: immunoSEQ multiplex PCR; TCRdb lists only in-frame clones, some missing. The sample carries some 1 million clones, around four fifths recorded once. The specimen was memory CD4+ T cells sorted from blood. These receptors all come from a man younger than 35 in good health. The CDR3 runs from the conserved cysteine through the conserved F or W. A D gene is named only where the DNA matches it firmly. Expanded clones are given a class, and other clones once, few, many or no size at all.

>14|-|TRBV30|TRBJ2-5|-
TGTGCCTGGAGTGTACGAGGCAGGATTGGGACCCAGTACTTC
CAWSVRGRIGTQYF
>16|few|TRBV5-1|TRBJ2-5|TRBD1
TGCGCCAGCAGCATAATTCCGGGACAGGGAGGGGAGACCCAGTACTTC
CASSIIPGQGGETQYF
>12|-|TRBV4-3|TRBJ2-3|-
TGCGCCAGCAGCCAAGATAGTAGTGTGCAGTATTTT
CASSQDSSVQYF
>13|-|TRBV7-9|TRBJ1-4|-
TGTGCCAGCAGCTTAAACGTAGGGGAAAAACTGTTTTTT
CASSLNVGEKLFF
>15|few|TRBV15|TRBJ2-5|-
TGTGCCACCAGCAGAGATCCGGGACCCCAAGAGACCCAGTACTTC
CATSRDPGPQETQYF
>14|-|TRBV5-1|TRBJ1-5|-
TGCGCCAGCAGCTATGGGGGGGAAGGACAGCCCCAGCATTTT
CASSYGGEGQPQHF
>16|-|TRBV14|TRBJ2-1|-
TGTGCCAGCAGCCAAGGACAGGCAAGACTAGGAAATGAGCAGTTCTTC
CASSQGQARLGNEQFF
>15|-|TRBV19|TRBJ1-6|TRBD1
TGTGCCAGTAGTGAACAGGGGGCCTATAATTCACCCCTCCACTTT
CASSEQGAYNSPLHF
>15|-|TRBV11-3|TRBJ2-5|-
TGTGCCAGTTCCAGCGGGACAGCGGCGGAGGAGACCCAGTACTTC
CASSSGTAAEETQYF
>16|-|TRBV7-2|TRBJ2-3|-
TGTGCCAGCACCTCCCCCCTACAAAAGAGGGCAGATACGCAGTATTTT
CASTSPLQKRADTQYF
>14|-|TRBV7-9|TRBJ1-1|TRBD1
TGTGCCAGCAGCCTAGGACAGGGGAACACTGAAGCTTTCTTT
CASSLGQGNTEAFF
>15|-|TRBV5-1|TRBJ2-7|TRBD2
TGCGCCAGCAGCACGGGACTAGCGGGAGTAGGCGAGCAGTACTTC
CASSTGLAGVGEQYF
>16|-|TRBV27|TRBJ2-3|-
TGTGCCAGCAGTTTAAAGGCTAGCGCCAGCACAGATACGCAGTATTTT
CASSLKASASTDTQYF
>16|-|TRBV2|TRBJ2-3|-
TGTGCCAGCAGTGAAAAGCGCACAAAGGGTGGAGATACGCAGTATTTT
CASSEKRTKGGDTQYF
>12|few|TRBV6-1|TRBJ1-6|-
TGTGCCAGCAGCGGGGGGCCTTCACCCCTCCACTTT
CASSGGPSPLHF
>12|-|TRBV7-9|TRBJ1-3|-
TGTGCCTGCGGTTTGAAAGGAAACACCATATATTTT
CACGLKGNTIYF
>14|few|TRBV5-6|TRBJ2-1|TRBD2
TGTGCCAGCAGACCCCTAGCGGGGGGAAATGAGCAGTTCTTC
CASRPLAGGNEQFF
>17|-|TRBV19|TRBJ1-3|-
TGTGCCAGTAGCCAAATCGTCGGGACATTATCTGGAAACACCATATATTTT
CASSQIVGTLSGNTIYF
>16|-|TRBV7-6|TRBJ2-1|-
TGTGCCAGCAGCTTCGGCGGGGCGAGCTCCTACAATGAGCAGTTCTTC
CASSFGGASSYNEQFF
>19|few|TRBV27|TRBJ1-2|-
TGTGCCAGCAGTTTATCATTCCTCGGACCTAGTTTGGCTAACTATGGCTACACCTTC
CASSLSFLGPSLANYGYTF
>12|-|TRBV5-4|TRBJ1-2|-
TGTGCCAGCAGCTCGCCAAACTATGGCTACACCTTC
CASSSPNYGYTF
>11|-|TRBV29-1|TRBJ2-7|-
TGCAGCGTTGGTGACAGGCCCGAGCAGTACTTC
CSVGDRPEQYF
>12|few|TRBV5-1|TRBJ1-1|TRBD1
TGCGCCAGCTCCCAGGGGGGGACTGAAGCTTTCTTT
CASSQGGTEAFF
>13|-|TRBV19|TRBJ1-4|-
TGTGCCAGCACGACTCTAACTAATGAAAAACTGTTTTTT
CASTTLTNEKLFF
>13|-|TRBV7-2|TRBJ2-7|-
TGTGCCAGCAGCTATAGGGTCGGTTGGGAGCAGTACTTC
CASSYRVGWEQYF
>17|-|TRBV18|TRBJ2-1|-
TGTGCCAGCTCACCACCGTTGCAGGGCATGAACTACAATGAGCAGTTCTTC
CASSPPLQGMNYNEQFF
>16|-|TRBV6-5|TRBJ2-7|TRBD2
TGTGCCAGCAGTTACCTTAGCGGGAGGGGATTCTACGAGCAGTACTTC
CASSYLSGRGFYEQYF
>15|-|TRBV10-3|TRBJ2-3|-
TGTGCCATCAGGCCTAGCGAGATCAGCACAGATACGCAGTATTTT
CAIRPSEISTDTQYF
>13|-|TRBV5-8|TRBJ2-3|-
TGTGCCAGCAGTAGGCAGCGCACAGATACGCAGTATTTT
CASSRQRTDTQYF
>15|many|TRBV30|TRBJ1-3|-
TGTGCCTGGAACAGAGGCTTGAGCTCTGGAAACACCATATATTTT
CAWNRGLSSGNTIYF
>18|-|TRBV10-2|TRBJ2-3|TRBD2
TGCGCCAGCAGTGTAGAACGACCTAGCGGGAGGGCGACAGATACGCAGTATTTT
CASSVERPSGRATDTQYF
>16|-|TRBV7-2|TRBJ2-1|TRBD2
TGTGCCAGCAGCCCTCGTAGCGGGGGGGCCTACAATGAGCAGTTCTTC
CASSPRSGGAYNEQFF
>16|-|TRBV7-2|TRBJ1-1|-
TGTGCCAGCAGCTTGGAAGGGACCATCATGAACACTGAAGCTTTCTTT
CASSLEGTIMNTEAFF
>17|once|TRBV28|TRBJ1-5|TRBD1
TGTGCCAGCAGGGCCCCAGGACAGGACATTAGCAATCAGCCCCAGCATTTT
CASRAPGQDISNQPQHF
>16|-|TRBV6-5|TRBJ1-6|-
TGTGCCAGCAGTTATAGGTTGAGGGACGGTAATTCACCCCTCCACTTT
CASSYRLRDGNSPLHF
>13|-|TRBV6-5|TRBJ2-7|TRBD2
TGTGCCAGCAGCCAAACGGGAGGGGTCGAGCAGTACTTC
CASSQTGGVEQYF
>15|-|TRBV18|TRBJ1-3|-
TGTGCCAGCTCACCTGGACACAGCTCTGGAAACACCATATATTTT
CASSPGHSSGNTIYF
>15|-|TRBV7-3|TRBJ2-5|TRBD2
TGTGCCAGCAGCAGACTAGCGGGGGGTCAAGAGACCCAGTACTTC
CASSRLAGGQETQYF
>13|-|TRBV5-4|TRBJ2-2|-
TGTGCCAGCAGGGGGGAGTTCTCCGGGGAGCTGTTTTTT
CASRGEFSGELFF